This section outlines one TCR beta chain sequence together with its context. Its antigen is not known. The sample comes from a study of T cell responses to AZD1222 COVID-19 vaccine. The study, taken as a whole, reports: Without day 14 samples, only post-peak T cell repertoires were studied.

TCRdb keeps only in-frame clones here, not all; method: immunoSEQ multiplex PCR. The sample carries about 140,000 clones, more than 70% recorded once. Trimming took 6 bases from V and 1 from J, leaving 17 bases between them. This CDR3 is built from 15 residues. This sequence joins TRBV5-7 and TRBJ2-7; D is undetermined. TRBV5-7 has ORF status, its function being uncertain. This specimen was peripheral blood, taken 28 days after the second AZD1222 dose. The TCR sequence derives from an adult who received the AZD1222 COVID-19 vaccine. CDR3 in DNA: TGTGCCAGCATCCTTTTCTCCACACTTTCCTACGAGCAGTACTTC. Translated: CASILFSTLSYEQYF.